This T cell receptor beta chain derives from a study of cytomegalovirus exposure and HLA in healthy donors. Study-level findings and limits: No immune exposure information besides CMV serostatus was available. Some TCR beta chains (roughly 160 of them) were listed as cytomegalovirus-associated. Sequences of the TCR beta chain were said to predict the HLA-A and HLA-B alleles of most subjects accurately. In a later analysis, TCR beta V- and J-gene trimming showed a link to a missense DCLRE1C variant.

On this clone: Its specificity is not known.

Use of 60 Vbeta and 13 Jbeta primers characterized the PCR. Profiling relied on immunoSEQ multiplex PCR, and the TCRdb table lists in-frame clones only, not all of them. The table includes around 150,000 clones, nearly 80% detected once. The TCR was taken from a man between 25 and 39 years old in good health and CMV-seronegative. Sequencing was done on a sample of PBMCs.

In DNA form, the CDR3 reads TGTGCCAGCAGGGGAGATGGAGGTTGGACAGATACGCAGTATTTT. Translation: CASRGDGGWTDTQYF. V is TRBV6-6 and J is TRBJ2-3; a possible D gene is TRBD2 (5 bases). This CDR3 is 15 amino acids long. With 6 bases removed from V and 3 bases from J, the gap between germline ends came to 16 bases. CDR1 is MNHNY, CDR2 SVGAGI, per germline (reference sequence).